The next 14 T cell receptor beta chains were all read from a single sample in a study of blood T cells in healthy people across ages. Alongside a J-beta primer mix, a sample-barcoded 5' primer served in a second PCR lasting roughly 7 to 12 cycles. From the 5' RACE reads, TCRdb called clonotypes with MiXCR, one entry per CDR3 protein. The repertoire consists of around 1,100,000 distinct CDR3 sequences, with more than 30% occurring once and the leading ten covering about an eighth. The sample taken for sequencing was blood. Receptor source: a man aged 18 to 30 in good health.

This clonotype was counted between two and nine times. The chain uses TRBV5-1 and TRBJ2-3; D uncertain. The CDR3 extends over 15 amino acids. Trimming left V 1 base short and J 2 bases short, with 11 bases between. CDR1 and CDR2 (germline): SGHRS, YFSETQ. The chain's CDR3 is CASSLKGSLTDTQYF. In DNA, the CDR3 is TGCGCCAGCAGCTTGAAAGGTTCACTCACAGATACGCAGTATTTT.

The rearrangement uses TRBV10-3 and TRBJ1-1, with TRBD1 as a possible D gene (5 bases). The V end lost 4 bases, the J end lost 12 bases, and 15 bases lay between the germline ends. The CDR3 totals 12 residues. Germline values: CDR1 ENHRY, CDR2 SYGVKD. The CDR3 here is CAISGDAPMSFF. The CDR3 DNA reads TGTGCCATCAGTGGGGACGCCCCCATGTCTTTCTTT.

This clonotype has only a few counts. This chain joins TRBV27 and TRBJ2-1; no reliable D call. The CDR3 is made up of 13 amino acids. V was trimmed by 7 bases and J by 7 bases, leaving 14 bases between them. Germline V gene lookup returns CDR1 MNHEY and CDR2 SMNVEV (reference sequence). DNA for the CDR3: TGTGCCAGCACCGGCAGGTCTGGGAATGAGCAGTTCTTC. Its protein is CASTGRSGNEQFF.

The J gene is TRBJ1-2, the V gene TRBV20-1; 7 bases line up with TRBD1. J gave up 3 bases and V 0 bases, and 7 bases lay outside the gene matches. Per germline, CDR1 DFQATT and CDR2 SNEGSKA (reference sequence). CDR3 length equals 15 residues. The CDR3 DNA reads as TGCAGTGCTAGAGATCTAGGGGGCGCGGACTATGGCTACACCTTC. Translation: CSARDLGGADYGYTF.

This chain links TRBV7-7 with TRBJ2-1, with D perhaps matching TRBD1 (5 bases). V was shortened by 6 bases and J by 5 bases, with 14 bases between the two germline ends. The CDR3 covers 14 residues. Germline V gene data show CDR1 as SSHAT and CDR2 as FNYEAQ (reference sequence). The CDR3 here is CASRPIGQDNEQFF. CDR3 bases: TGTGCCAGCAGGCCAATCGGACAAGACAATGAGCAGTTCTTC.

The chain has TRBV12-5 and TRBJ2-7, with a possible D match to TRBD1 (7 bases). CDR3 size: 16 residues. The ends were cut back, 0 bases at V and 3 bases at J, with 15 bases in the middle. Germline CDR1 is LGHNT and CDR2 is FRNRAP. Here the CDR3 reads CASGLVHDRDFYEQYF. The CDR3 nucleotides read TGTGCTAGTGGTTTGGTACACGACAGGGACTTCTACGAGCAGTACTTC.

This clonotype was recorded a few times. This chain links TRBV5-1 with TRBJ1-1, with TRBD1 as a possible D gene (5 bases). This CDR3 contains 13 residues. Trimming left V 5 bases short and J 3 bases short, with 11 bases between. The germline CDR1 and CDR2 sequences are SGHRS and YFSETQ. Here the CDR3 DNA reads TGCGCCAGCAGTACGACAGCGGACACTGAAGCTTTCTTT. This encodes CASSTTADTEAFF.

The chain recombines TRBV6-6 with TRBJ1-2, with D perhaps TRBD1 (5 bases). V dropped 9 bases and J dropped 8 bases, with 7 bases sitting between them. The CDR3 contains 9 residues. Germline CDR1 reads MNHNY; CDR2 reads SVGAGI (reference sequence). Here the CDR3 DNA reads TGTGCCAGGAGGGACGGCTACACCTTC. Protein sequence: CARRDGYTF.

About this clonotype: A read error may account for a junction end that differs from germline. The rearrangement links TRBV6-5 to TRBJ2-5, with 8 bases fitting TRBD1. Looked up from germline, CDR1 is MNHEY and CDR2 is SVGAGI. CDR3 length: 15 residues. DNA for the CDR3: TGTGCCTGCAGCCCTGATACAGGGGGACAAGAGACCCAGTACTTC. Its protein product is CACSPDTGGQETQYF.

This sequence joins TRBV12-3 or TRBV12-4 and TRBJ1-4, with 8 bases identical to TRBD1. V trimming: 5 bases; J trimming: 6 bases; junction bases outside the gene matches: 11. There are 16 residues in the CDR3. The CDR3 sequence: CASSPRTGTGDEKLFF. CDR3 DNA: TGTGCCAGCAGTCCCCGGACAGGGACGGGCGATGAAAAACTGTTTTTT.

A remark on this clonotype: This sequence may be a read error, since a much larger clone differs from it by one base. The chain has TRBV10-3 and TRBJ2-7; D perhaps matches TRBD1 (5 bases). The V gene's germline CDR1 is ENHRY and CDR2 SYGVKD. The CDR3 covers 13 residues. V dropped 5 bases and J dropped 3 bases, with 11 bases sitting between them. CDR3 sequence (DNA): TGTGCCATCAGTAAGGGGATTCTCTACGAGCAGTACTTC. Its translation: CAISKGILYEQYF.

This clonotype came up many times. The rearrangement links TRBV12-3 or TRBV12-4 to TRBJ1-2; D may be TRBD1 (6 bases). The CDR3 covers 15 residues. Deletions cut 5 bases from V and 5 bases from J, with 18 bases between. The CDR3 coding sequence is TGTGCCAGCAGTATATCCGGGACAAGGGGATATGGCTACACCTTC. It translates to CASSISGTRGYGYTF.

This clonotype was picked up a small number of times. This CDR3 is CASSKGQMNTEAFF. CDR3 nucleotides: TGTGCCAGCAGCAAAGGACAGATGAACACTGAAGCTTTCTTT. V and J are TRBV7-2 and TRBJ1-1; D is possibly TRBD1 (6 bases). Trimming left V 5 bases short and J 0 bases short, with 10 bases between. Germline CDR1 SGHTA, CDR2 FQGNSA. This CDR3 comprises 14 residues.

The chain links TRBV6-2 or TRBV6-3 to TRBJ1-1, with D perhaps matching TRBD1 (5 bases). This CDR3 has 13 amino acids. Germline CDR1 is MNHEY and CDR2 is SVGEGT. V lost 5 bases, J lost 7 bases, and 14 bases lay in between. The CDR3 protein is CASSDGVRGEAFF. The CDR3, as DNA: TGTGCCAGCAGTGACGGCGTAAGGGGTGAAGCTTTCTTT.